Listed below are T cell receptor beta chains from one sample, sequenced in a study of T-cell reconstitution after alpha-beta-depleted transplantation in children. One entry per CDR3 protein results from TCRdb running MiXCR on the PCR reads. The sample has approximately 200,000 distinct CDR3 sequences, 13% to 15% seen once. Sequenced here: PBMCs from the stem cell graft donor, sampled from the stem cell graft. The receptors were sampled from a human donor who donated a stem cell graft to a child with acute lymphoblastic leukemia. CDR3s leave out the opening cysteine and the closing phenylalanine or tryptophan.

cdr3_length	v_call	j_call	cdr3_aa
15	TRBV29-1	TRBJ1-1	SVEGKGPIFRGTEAF
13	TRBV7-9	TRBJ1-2	ASSPQRSEEYGYT
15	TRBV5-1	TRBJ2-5	ASSSILRLAGVETQY
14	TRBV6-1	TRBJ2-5	ASSRATGRAGETQY
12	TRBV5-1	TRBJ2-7	ASSLQGGTYEQY
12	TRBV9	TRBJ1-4	ASSVGDANEKLF
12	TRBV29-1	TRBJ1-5	SVAWTGGNQPQH
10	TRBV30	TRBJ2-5	AWSAQGQTQY
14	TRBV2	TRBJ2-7	ASSEGLAGVRAEQY
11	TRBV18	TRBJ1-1	ASSLGQKDEAF
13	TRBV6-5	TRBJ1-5	ASSLQTGGNQPQH
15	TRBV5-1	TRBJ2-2	ASSHTTGTDNTGELF
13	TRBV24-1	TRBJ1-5	ATSDPGTEDQPQH
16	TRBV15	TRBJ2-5	ATSRDVPLYGPGWTQY
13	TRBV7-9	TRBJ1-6	ASSRRTGGDSPLH
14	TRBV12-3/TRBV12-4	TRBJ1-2	ASRLGQGSSNYGYT
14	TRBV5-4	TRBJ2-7	ASSLAGEVAYYEQY
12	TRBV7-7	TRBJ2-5	ASSLGVGGETQY
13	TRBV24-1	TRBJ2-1	ATSGHRTSFNEQF
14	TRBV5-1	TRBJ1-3	ASSSTGEKAGNTIY
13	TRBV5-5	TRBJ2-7	ASSLHLDRIYEQY
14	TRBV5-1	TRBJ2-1	ASRWSGGSSYNEQF
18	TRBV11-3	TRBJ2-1	ASSLVGLAGGPSSYNEQF
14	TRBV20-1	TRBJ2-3	SASTGRDALADTQY
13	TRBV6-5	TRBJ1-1	ASSPHGTSVTEAF
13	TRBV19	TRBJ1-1	ASKSQGEPNTEAF
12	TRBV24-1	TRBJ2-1	ATSDETTGPEQF
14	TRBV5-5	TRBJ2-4	ASSSGDGLGKNIQY
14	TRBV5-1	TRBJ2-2	ASSLGLAGITGELF
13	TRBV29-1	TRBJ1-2	SVALGRATNYGYT
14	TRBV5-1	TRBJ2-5	ASSPGTSGKRETQY
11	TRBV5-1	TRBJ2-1	ASSLGLALEQF
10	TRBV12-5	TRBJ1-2	ASGLSGYGYT
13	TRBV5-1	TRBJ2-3	ASRGGPERTDTQY
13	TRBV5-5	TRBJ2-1	ASSLASTGYNEQF
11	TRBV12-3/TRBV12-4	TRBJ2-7	ASSLVRTYEQY
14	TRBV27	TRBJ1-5	ASSLSIGRGGQPQH
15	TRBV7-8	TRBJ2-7	ASSFSAGRAFSYEQY
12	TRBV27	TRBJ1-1	ASSMRDRNTEAF
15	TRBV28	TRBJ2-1	ASSFSPAGYASNEQF
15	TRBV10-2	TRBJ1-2	ASSPSLGRGLSDGYT
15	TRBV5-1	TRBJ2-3	ASSPISSGRGTDTQY
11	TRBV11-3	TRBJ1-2	ASSSNTNYGYT
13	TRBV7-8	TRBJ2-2	ASSQLRVNTGELF
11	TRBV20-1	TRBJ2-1	SARDRVGNEQF
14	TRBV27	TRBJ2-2	ASSLLAGGLTGELF
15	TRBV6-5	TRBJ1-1	ASSYSLTGGLNTEAF
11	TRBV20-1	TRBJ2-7	SARGLAGYEQY
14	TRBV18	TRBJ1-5	ASSPTGPYLDQPQH
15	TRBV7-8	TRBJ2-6	ASSSTGGSSGANVLT
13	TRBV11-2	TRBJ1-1	ASSLAPGPNTEAF
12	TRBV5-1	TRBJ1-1	ASSKDNLNTEAF
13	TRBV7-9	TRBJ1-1	ASSLSRQRKTEAF
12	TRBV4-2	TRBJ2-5	ASSQVGDWETQY
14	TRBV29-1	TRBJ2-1	SVVALEAGDYNEQF